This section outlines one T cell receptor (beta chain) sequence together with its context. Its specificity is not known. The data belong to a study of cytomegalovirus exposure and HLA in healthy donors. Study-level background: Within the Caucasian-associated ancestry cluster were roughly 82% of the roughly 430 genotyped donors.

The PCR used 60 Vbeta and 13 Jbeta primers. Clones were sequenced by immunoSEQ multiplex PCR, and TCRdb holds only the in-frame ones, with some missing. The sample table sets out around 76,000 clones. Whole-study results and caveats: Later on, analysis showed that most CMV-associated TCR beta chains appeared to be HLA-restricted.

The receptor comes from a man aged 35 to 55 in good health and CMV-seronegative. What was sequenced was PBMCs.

In DNA form, the CDR3 reads TGTGCCAGCAGCGTAGGCAGCGGGAGTTTCGGAGATACGCAGTATTTT. Translation: CASSVGSGSFGDTQYF. V and J are TRBV9 and TRBJ2-3; TRBD2 agrees at 8 bases. From germline, CDR1 is SGDLS and CDR2 YYNGEE. The CDR3 is made up of 16 amino acids. J lost 5 bases, V lost 0 bases, and 8 bases had no gene match. Full variable domain (remainder filled in from reference TRBV9 and TRBJ2-3): DSGVTQTPKHLITATGQRVTLRCSPRSGDLSVYWYQQSLDQGLQFLIQYYNGEERAKGNILERFSAQQFPDLHSELNLSSLELGDSALYFCASSVGSGSFGDTQYFGPGTRLTVL.